These 31 T cell receptor beta chains originate from one sample sequenced in a study of CD8 T cells in Susac syndrome. RNA totalling roughly 0.5 to 1 ug underwent reverse transcription with random hexamers. MiXCR, run by TCRdb on the immunoSEQ multiplex PCR reads, gives a single entry per CDR3 protein. The sample contains roughly 140,000 distinct CDR3 sequences, 90% to 95% of which appear only once. The sequencing sample was made of CD4+ T cells from PBMCs. The receptors shown here come from a human donor with Susac syndrome.

V usage is TRBV5-4 and J usage is TRBJ2-1; the match to TRBD2 covers 7 bases. Germline V gene sequence: CDR1 SGHNT, CDR2 YYREEE (reference sequence). With V trimmed by 4 bases and J by 4 bases, 8 bases remained unmatched. The CDR3 has 15 amino acids. CDR3 sequence reads: CASSVPGGAYNEQFF. The CDR3 DNA sequence: TGTGCCAGCAGCGTACCGGGGGGAGCGTACAATGAGCAGTTCTTC.

The chain couples TRBV12-3 or TRBV12-4 to TRBJ1-2; D possibly corresponds to TRBD1 (6 bases). Trimming took 3 bases from V and 8 from J, leaving 13 bases between them. CDR3 length equals 13 residues. The CDR3 coding sequence is TGTGCCAGCAGTTTCGTTCAGGGGATCGGCTACACCTTC. It codes for CASSFVQGIGYTF.

The chain joins TRBV9 to TRBJ2-3; 12 bases map to TRBD2. Trimming cost V 0 bases and J 3 bases; bases outside gene matches: 2. The germline V gene encodes CDR1 SGDLS and CDR2 YYNGEE. The CDR3 is 16 residues long. CDR3 bases: TGTGCCAGCAGCGTAGGGACTAGCGGGGTGACAGATACGCAGTATTTT. Translating gives CASSVGTSGVTDTQYF. Combining the CDR3 with reference TRBV9 and TRBJ2-3 gives the whole variable domain DSGVTQTPKHLITATGQRVTLRCSPRSGDLSVYWYQQSLDQGLQFLIQYYNGEERAKGNILERFSAQQFPDLHSELNLSSLELGDSALYFCASSVGTSGVTDTQYFGPGTRLTVL.

Written as DNA, the CDR3 is TGCAGCGTTCTGGGACAGGGCGTGGAGACCCAGTACTTC. Translated: CSVLGQGVETQYF. The rearrangement joins TRBV29-1 to TRBJ2-5; TRBD1 matches 9 bases. V lost 5 bases, J lost 5 bases, and 6 bases stayed unmatched. Per germline, CDR1 SQVTM and CDR2 ANQGSEA. This CDR3 has 13 amino acids. Together with reference TRBV29-1 and TRBJ2-5, the CDR3 gives the full variable domain: SAVISQKPSRDICQRGTSLTIQCQVDSQVTMMFWYRQQPGQSLTLIATANQGSEATYESGFVIDKFPISRPNLTFSTLTVSNMSPEDSSIYLCSVLGQGVETQYFGPGTRLLVL.

This chain connects TRBV12-3 or TRBV12-4 to TRBJ1-4; no firm D call. V was pared by 3 bases and J by 5 bases, with 7 bases between. CDR3 length equals 13 residues. The chain's CDR3 is CASSFTANEKLFF. For the CDR3, the DNA is TGTGCCAGCAGTTTCACGGCAAATGAAAAACTGTTTTTT.

A single count supports this clonotype. The chain links TRBV25-1 to TRBJ1-5; 8 positions agree with TRBD1. The ends lost 4 bases at V and 7 bases at J; junction bases unmatched: 6. CDR3 length: 14 amino acids. The germline V gene encodes CDR1 MGHDK and CDR2 SYGVNS. The CDR3 nucleotides are TGTGCCAGCAGTGGAAGACAGGGGTTGCAGCCCCAGCATTTT. Translated, it gives CASSGRQGLQPQHF. The variable domain in full, completed from reference TRBV25-1 and TRBJ1-5, reads EADIYQTPRYLVIGTGKKITLECSQTMGHDKMYWYQQDPGMELHLIHYSYGVNSTEKGDLSSESTVSRIRTEHFPLTLESARPSHTSQYLCASSGRQGLQPQHFGDGTRLSIL.

This chain joins TRBV7-2 and TRBJ2-7, with D perhaps matching TRBD1 (5 bases). Looked up from germline, CDR1 is SGHTA and CDR2 is FQGNSA. V was shortened by 3 bases and J by 6 bases, with 15 bases between the two germline ends. This CDR3 has 14 residues. The CDR3 coding sequence is TGTGCCAGCAGCTTTACCTGGTCAGGGTCCGAGCAGTACTTC. Residues: CASSFTWSGSEQYF.

This rearrangement joins TRBV29-1 to TRBJ1-1; 7 positions agree with TRBD1. Germline-derived CDR1 and CDR2 are SQVTM and ANQGSEA. The V segment lost 7 bases and the J segment 1 base; nucleotides outside the gene matches: 6. The CDR3 is 13 amino acids. CDR3 bases: TGCAGCGGCCGACAGGGAGGGAACACTGAAGCTTTCTTT. Protein: CSGRQGGNTEAFF. The whole variable domain, filled in from reference TRBV29-1 and TRBJ1-1, reads SAVISQKPSRDICQRGTSLTIQCQVDSQVTMMFWYRQQPGQSLTLIATANQGSEATYESGFVIDKFPISRPNLTFSTLTVSNMSPEDSSIYLCSGRQGGNTEAFFGQGTRLTVV.

This clonotype was observed a single time. The chain is built from TRBV24-1 and TRBJ1-2; D uncertain. The V gene lost 2 bases and the J gene lost 7 bases, with 10 bases spanning the gap. The CDR3 covers 13 residues. Germline V lookup: CDR1 KGHDR, CDR2 SFDVKD. Here the CDR3 DNA reads TGTGCCACCAGTGATTCCTCGGAGGGTGGCTACACCTTC. This encodes CATSDSSEGGYTF.

The V and J genes are TRBV29-1 and TRBJ2-3; D possibly corresponds to TRBD2 (5 bases). Trimming left V 8 bases short and J 3 bases short, with 18 bases between. Germline values: CDR1 SQVTM, CDR2 ANQGSEA. The CDR3 sequence is 14 residues long. This CDR3 reads CSFIKRVGTDTQYF. For the CDR3, the DNA is TGCAGCTTCATCAAGAGGGTAGGGACAGATACGCAGTATTTT.

The chain is built from TRBV12-3 or TRBV12-4 and TRBJ1-2; unclear D gene. The V gene lost 3 bases and the J gene lost 8 bases, with 7 bases spanning the gap. The CDR3 spans 11 residues. The CDR3 DNA follows: TGTGCCAGCAGTTTGGCAGGCGGCTACACCTTC. Encoded protein: CASSLAGGYTF.

This clonotype is a singleton in its sample. The chain uses TRBV2 and TRBJ2-1; D may match TRBD1 or TRBD2 (7 bases each). V lost 3 bases and J 5 bases, leaving 14 bases between the germline ends. From germline, CDR1 is SNHLY and CDR2 FYNNEI. The CDR3 consists of 15 residues. CDR3 residues: CASSEFRGGDNEQFF. Written as DNA, the CDR3 is TGTGCCAGCAGTGAGTTCAGGGGGGGGGACAATGAGCAGTTCTTC.

This clonotype was counted once. This chain links TRBV12-3 or TRBV12-4 with TRBJ1-2, with 8 bases aligning to TRBD1. Losses at the gene ends were 5 bases for V and 8 bases for J; bases not matched to a gene: 10. CDR3 length: 14 residues. CDR3 region: CASSASQGGDGYTF. CDR3 nucleotides: TGTGCCAGCAGTGCATCACAGGGGGGCGACGGCTACACCTTC.

CDR3 sequence (DNA): TGTGCCAGCAGCACGCGGACAGCCAGCTATGGCTACACCTTC. Translation: CASSTRTASYGYTF. This chain uses TRBV5-6 with TRBJ1-2, with a tentative D call TRBD1 (6 bases). Trimming removed 4 bases from V and 4 bases from J, with 14 bases in between. CDR3 length: 14 residues. Germline V gives CDR1 SGHDT, CDR2 YYEEEE.

This chain uses TRBV29-1 with TRBJ2-1; D is possibly TRBD1 or TRBD2 (7 bases each). CDR3 length: 14 amino acids. Germline CDR1 reads SQVTM; CDR2 reads ANQGSEA. Between the trimmed V and J ends, which lost 4 bases and 5 bases, there was a span of 15 bases. The CDR3 nucleotides are TGCAGCGTTGCCCCAGGGGGAGGGGACAATGAGCAGTTCTTC. Translation: CSVAPGGGDNEQFF.

The chain couples TRBV3-1 to TRBJ2-4, with TRBD1 identical over 9 bases. V lost 2 bases to trimming and J lost 7 bases; unmatched junction nucleotides: 6. The CDR3 length is 15 residues. The V gene's germline CDR1 is LGHDT and CDR2 YNNKEL (reference sequence). The DNA for the CDR3 is TGTGCCAGCAGCCAATGGGGAGACAGGGGGAACATTCAGTACTTC. It translates to CASSQWGDRGNIQYF.

The chain joins TRBV29-1 to TRBJ1-1, with D unresolved. The germline V gene has CDR1 SQVTM and CDR2 ANQGSEA. The germline V and J ends were trimmed by 6 bases and 1 base, with 9 bases remaining between them. The CDR3 extends over 12 amino acids. This CDR3 is CSVGRENTEAFF. CDR3 DNA: TGCAGCGTAGGACGGGAGAACACTGAAGCTTTCTTT.

This chain connects TRBV9 to TRBJ1-1; D ambiguous. The CDR3 loop spans 14 amino acids. CDR1 and CDR2 from the germline V gene are SGDLS and YYNGEE. The V end was cut by 4 bases, the J end by 11 bases, with 21 bases between. This chain's CDR3 is CASSSPGSPFEAFF. In nucleotides, the CDR3 is TGTGCCAGCAGCTCCCCGGGCAGCCCCTTTGAGGCTTTCTTT.

The V gene is TRBV4-2, the J gene TRBJ1-1, with D possibly matching TRBD1 (5 bases). CDR3 length: 15 residues. The germline CDR1 and CDR2 sequences are LGHNA and YNFKEQ. The V and J ends lost 4 bases and 0 bases respectively, with 12 bases between them. The chain's CDR3 is CASSRRTPMNTEAFF. For the CDR3, the DNA is TGTGCCAGCAGCCGAAGGACACCTATGAACACTGAAGCTTTCTTT.

This chain uses TRBV20-1 with TRBJ2-3; 7 nucleotides agree with TRBD2. This CDR3 is 15 amino acids long. V gave up 6 bases and J gave up 0 bases; unmatched junction bases: 9. CDR1 is DFQATT and CDR2 is SNEGSKA in the germline V gene (reference sequence). CDR3 region: CSAGASGLSTDTQYF. DNA for the CDR3: TGCAGTGCGGGAGCTAGCGGCCTGAGCACAGATACGCAGTATTTT.

The chain joins TRBV10-1 to TRBJ2-7; D perhaps matches TRBD2 (6 bases). With 8 bases removed from V and 2 bases from J, the gap between germline ends came to 16 bases. Germline CDR1 and CDR2: WNHNN and SYGVQD (reference sequence). The CDR3 runs 14 residues. CDR3 DNA: TGCGCCAGCTCCCGCGGAGGGTCAACCTACGAGCAGTACTTC. Its translation is CASSRGGSTYEQYF.

The V and J genes are TRBV2 and TRBJ2-4; D is uncertain. In germline, CDR1 is SNHLY, CDR2 FYNNEI. Trimming stripped 1 base from V and 1 base from J, with 5 bases between. CDR3 length: 14 amino acids. CDR3: CASSEEEAKNIQYF. The DNA of the CDR3 is TGTGCCAGCAGTGAAGAGGAGGCCAAAAACATTCAGTACTTC.

V is TRBV9 and J is TRBJ2-2; tentatively, D is TRBD1 (6 bases). The CDR3 is made up of 16 amino acids. With 2 bases removed from V and 5 bases from J, the gap between germline ends came to 16 bases. CDR1 SGDLS and CDR2 YYNGEE come from the germline V gene. CDR3 sequence: CASSVGTRRGTGELFF. The CDR3 bases are TGTGCCAGCAGCGTGGGGACACGACGAGGGACCGGGGAGCTGTTTTTT.

This chain links TRBV25-1 with TRBJ1-1; D unresolved. The V and J ends lost 8 bases and 6 bases respectively, with 4 bases between them. The CDR3 runs 9 residues. The germline V gene has CDR1 MGHDK and CDR2 SYGVNS. The CDR3 protein is CASLSEAFF. CDR3 DNA sequence: TGTGCCAGCCTCTCTGAAGCTTTCTTT.

The rearrangement links TRBV12-3 or TRBV12-4 to TRBJ2-2, with TRBD1 matching 8 bases. The CDR3 runs to 18 residues. Losses at the gene ends were 7 bases for V and 3 bases for J; bases not matched to a gene: 16. The chain's CDR3 is CASKFRWGTGGHTGELFF. For the CDR3, the DNA is TGTGCCAGCAAATTCCGATGGGGAACAGGGGGGCACACCGGGGAGCTGTTTTTT.

In its sample, this clonotype was seen once. The chain couples TRBV20-1 to TRBJ2-5, with 10 bases that match TRBD1. V was pared by 3 bases and J by 4 bases, with 5 bases of the junction left unmatched. The CDR3 totals 14 residues. CDR1 and CDR2 from the germline V gene are DFQATT and SNEGSKA (reference sequence). The CDR3 bases are TGCAGTGCTAGGGGACAGGGGAAAATAGAGACCCAGTACTTC. Translation gives CSARGQGKIETQYF.

The chain carries TRBV11-3 and TRBJ1-1; a weak D match, TRBD1 (6 bases). There are 13 residues in the CDR3. The ends were cut back, 5 bases at V and 7 bases at J, with 14 bases in the middle. Germline assignment: CDR1 SGHNT and CDR2 YENEEA. The CDR3 sequence is CASSRGVQGEAFF. Written as DNA, the CDR3 is TGTGCCAGCAGCCGAGGGGTACAGGGTGAAGCTTTCTTT.

This chain uses TRBV12-3 or TRBV12-4 with TRBJ2-3; a weak D match, TRBD2 (5 bases). Trimming stripped 0 bases from V and 0 bases from J, with 10 bases between. The CDR3 is 16 residues long. CDR3 nucleotide sequence: TGTGCCAGCAGTTTAGCGCGGGCGCCGAGCACAGATACGCAGTATTTT. Its translation is CASSLARAPSTDTQYF.

J is TRBJ1-5 and V is TRBV15; D uncertain. The CDR3 covers 14 residues. CDR1 and CDR2 (germline): LNHNV, YYDKDF (reference sequence). The V end was cut by 4 bases, the J end by 3 bases, with 10 bases between. The CDR3 region is CATSNRITNQPQHF. The CDR3 DNA follows: TGTGCCACCAGCAACAGAATAACCAATCAGCCCCAGCATTTT.

The V call is TRBV29-1, the J call TRBJ1-2; D gene uncertain. Germline assignment: CDR1 SQVTM and CDR2 ANQGSEA. V gave up 3 bases and J gave up 4 bases, with 12 bases separating them. The CDR3 runs 13 residues. This chain's CDR3 is CSVDKPEPYGYTF. CDR3 DNA sequence: TGCAGCGTTGATAAACCAGAGCCCTATGGCTACACCTTC.

The chain links TRBV20-1 to TRBJ2-1, with 14 nucleotides matching TRBD2. Per germline, CDR1 DFQATT and CDR2 SNEGSKA (reference sequence). V was pared by 0 bases and J by 5 bases, with 3 bases of the junction left unmatched. The CDR3 is 16 residues long. CDR3 protein: CSARDGLAGGNNEQFF. As DNA, the CDR3 is TGCAGTGCTAGAGATGGACTAGCGGGGGGTAACAATGAGCAGTTCTTC.